These T cell receptor beta chains were read from a single sample in a study of shared clonotypes between healthy human individuals. Produced via immunoSEQ multiplex PCR; TCRdb's table is partial and in-frame only. This table has 2 million to 2.5 million clones, 80% to 95% appearing once. Source material: naive CD4+ T cells from PBMCs. The receptors come from a man aged 18 to 30 in good health. Some clones in this sample may be carry-over from other donors' samples. Each CDR3 is given with its conserved first and last residue. The order of the fields is V gene, D gene, clone size, CDR3 length, J gene, CDR3 DNA, CDR3 protein. D genes are given only for firm matches. Only part of the rows carry a size: once, few, many, or a class if the clone is expanded.

V gene: TRBV7-2
D gene: NA
clone size: NA
CDR3 length: 14
J gene: TRBJ1-4
CDR3 DNA: TGTGCCAGCAGCCCCTGGGCCCGGGGTGAAAAACTGTTTTTT
CDR3 protein: CASSPWARGEKLFF

V gene: TRBV28
D gene: NA
clone size: NA
CDR3 length: 12
J gene: TRBJ2-1
CDR3 DNA: TGTGCCAGCCTAGAATCCGGAAATGAGCAGTTCTTC
CDR3 protein: CASLESGNEQFF

V gene: TRBV5-1
D gene: TRBD2
clone size: NA
CDR3 length: 16
J gene: TRBJ2-3
CDR3 DNA: TGCGCCAGCAGCGGAATAGCGGGAGTACTCACAGATACGCAGTATTTT
CDR3 protein: CASSGIAGVLTDTQYF

V gene: TRBV6-5
D gene: NA
clone size: NA
CDR3 length: 14
J gene: TRBJ2-3
CDR3 DNA: TGTGCCAGCAGTTACGACCGAGCCACAGATACGCAGTATTTT
CDR3 protein: CASSYDRATDTQYF

V gene: TRBV30
D gene: NA
clone size: NA
CDR3 length: 12
J gene: TRBJ2-5
CDR3 DNA: TGTGCCTGGAGACTAGTCAGTGAGACCCAGTACTTC
CDR3 protein: CAWRLVSETQYF

V gene: TRBV2
D gene: NA
clone size: NA
CDR3 length: 13
J gene: TRBJ2-7
CDR3 DNA: TGTGCCAGCAGTGGCCAGGGTCCCTACGAGCAGTACTTC
CDR3 protein: CASSGQGPYEQYF

V gene: TRBV6-1
D gene: TRBD1
clone size: NA
CDR3 length: 14
J gene: TRBJ1-1
CDR3 DNA: TGTGCCAGCAGCGACAGGGGGAGGAACACTGAAGCTTTCTTT
CDR3 protein: CASSDRGRNTEAFF

V gene: TRBV30
D gene: NA
clone size: NA
CDR3 length: 13
J gene: TRBJ2-3
CDR3 DNA: TGTGCCTGGAAGTGGGGTGCGGCAGATACGCAGTATTTT
CDR3 protein: CAWKWGAADTQYF

V gene: TRBV5-1
D gene: NA
clone size: NA
CDR3 length: 13
J gene: TRBJ2-1
CDR3 DNA: TGCGCCAGCAGCTTGGCCCTGAACAATGAGCAGTTCTTC
CDR3 protein: CASSLALNNEQFF

V gene: TRBV27
D gene: TRBD1
clone size: NA
CDR3 length: 15
J gene: TRBJ2-7
CDR3 DNA: TGTGCCAGCAGTTATAATGGACAGGGGTTCTACGAGCAGTACTTC
CDR3 protein: CASSYNGQGFYEQYF

V gene: TRBV19
D gene: TRBD1
clone size: NA
CDR3 length: 14
J gene: TRBJ2-7
CDR3 DNA: TGTGCCAGTAGCCGACAGGGGGCATTCTACGAGCAGTACTTC
CDR3 protein: CASSRQGAFYEQYF

V gene: TRBV5-4
D gene: NA
clone size: NA
CDR3 length: 16
J gene: TRBJ1-2
CDR3 DNA: TGTGCCAGCAGCTTGGGGGGCGCCGGAGCTAACTATGGCTACACCTTC
CDR3 protein: CASSLGGAGANYGYTF

V gene: TRBV5-4
D gene: TRBD2
clone size: NA
CDR3 length: 17
J gene: TRBJ2-2
CDR3 DNA: TGTGCCAGCAGCCCGACTAGCGGGGGGCTTATGACCGGGGAGCTGTTTTTT
CDR3 protein: CASSPTSGGLMTGELFF

V gene: TRBV7-2
D gene: NA
clone size: NA
CDR3 length: 14
J gene: TRBJ2-2
CDR3 DNA: TGTGCCAGCAGCTCCCAGCACTACACCGGGGAGCTGTTTTTT
CDR3 protein: CASSSQHYTGELFF

V gene: TRBV6-1
D gene: NA
clone size: NA
CDR3 length: 10
J gene: TRBJ2-5
CDR3 DNA: TGTGCCAGCGGGTCGCGGACCCAGTACTTC
CDR3 protein: CASGSRTQYF

V gene: TRBV6-1
D gene: TRBD1
clone size: once
CDR3 length: 11
J gene: TRBJ2-7
CDR3 DNA: TGTGCCAGTGACAGGGGGATAGAGCAGTACTTC
CDR3 protein: CASDRGIEQYF

V gene: TRBV5-6
D gene: NA
clone size: NA
CDR3 length: 14
J gene: TRBJ1-2
CDR3 DNA: TGTGCCAGCAGCTTGGGGACAGTGGGCTATGGCTACACCTTC
CDR3 protein: CASSLGTVGYGYTF

V gene: TRBV6-5
D gene: NA
clone size: NA
CDR3 length: 12
J gene: TRBJ1-1
CDR3 DNA: TGTGCCAGCAGTCCGCGGGGGGCTGAAGCTTTCTTT
CDR3 protein: CASSPRGAEAFF

V gene: TRBV7-9
D gene: NA
clone size: NA
CDR3 length: 14
J gene: TRBJ2-6
CDR3 DNA: TGTGCCAGCAGCCCGCGCTCTGGGGCCAACGTCCTGACTTTC
CDR3 protein: CASSPRSGANVLTF

V gene: TRBV7-9
D gene: TRBD2
clone size: NA
CDR3 length: 16
J gene: TRBJ2-1
CDR3 DNA: TGTGCCAGCAGCTTAGTAACTAGCGGAGCTGGGAATGAGCAGTTCTTC
CDR3 protein: CASSLVTSGAGNEQFF

V gene: TRBV6-6
D gene: NA
clone size: NA
CDR3 length: 14
J gene: TRBJ2-7
CDR3 DNA: TGTGCCAGCAGTTATCGGCGGGATTATTACGAGCAGTACTTC
CDR3 protein: CASSYRRDYYEQYF

V gene: TRBV30
D gene: NA
clone size: NA
CDR3 length: 14
J gene: TRBJ2-7
CDR3 DNA: TGTGCCTGGACCTCCCCCCCAGAATCCTACGAGCAGTACTTC
CDR3 protein: CAWTSPPESYEQYF

V gene: TRBV10-3
D gene: TRBD2
clone size: NA
CDR3 length: 19
J gene: TRBJ2-6
CDR3 DNA: TGTGCCATCAGTGAGGATCCGGGACTAAAGAGGTCTGGGGCCAACGTCCTGACTTTC
CDR3 protein: CAISEDPGLKRSGANVLTF

V gene: TRBV19
D gene: TRBD2
clone size: NA
CDR3 length: 13
J gene: TRBJ2-1
CDR3 DNA: TGTGCCAGTAGGCGGACTAGCGTCGATGAGCAGTTCTTC
CDR3 protein: CASRRTSVDEQFF

V gene: TRBV19
D gene: NA
clone size: NA
CDR3 length: 15
J gene: TRBJ1-5
CDR3 DNA: TGTGCCAGTAGTATTATAGGGAATAGCAATCAGCCCCAGCATTTT
CDR3 protein: CASSIIGNSNQPQHF

V gene: TRBV5-4
D gene: TRBD1
clone size: NA
CDR3 length: 15
J gene: TRBJ2-7
CDR3 DNA: TGTGCCAGCAGCTTGGTGGCAGGGGGCGCGGAGGAGCAGTACTTC
CDR3 protein: CASSLVAGGAEEQYF

V gene: TRBV27
D gene: NA
clone size: NA
CDR3 length: 14
J gene: TRBJ2-1
CDR3 DNA: TGTGCCAGCAGTTTCGAGGGAGTGGACAATGAGCAGTTCTTC
CDR3 protein: CASSFEGVDNEQFF

V gene: TRBV6-5
D gene: TRBD1
clone size: NA
CDR3 length: 15
J gene: TRBJ1-2
CDR3 DNA: TGTGCCAGCAGTACAGGGACAGGGGGCGGCTATGGCTACACCTTC
CDR3 protein: CASSTGTGGGYGYTF

V gene: TRBV21-1
D gene: NA
clone size: NA
CDR3 length: 16
J gene: TRBJ2-3
CDR3 DNA: TGTGCCAGCAGCATCGGGACTAGCGGATACACAGATACGCAGTATTTT
CDR3 protein: CASSIGTSGYTDTQYF

V gene: TRBV11-2
D gene: NA
clone size: NA
CDR3 length: 16
J gene: TRBJ2-3
CDR3 DNA: TGTGCCAGCAGCACACTTAGGGGGGGCCTGACAGATACGCAGTATTTT
CDR3 protein: CASSTLRGGLTDTQYF

V gene: TRBV5-6
D gene: NA
clone size: NA
CDR3 length: 17
J gene: TRBJ2-3
CDR3 DNA: TGTGCCAGCAGCTTGGTTACCAGGGAAACTAGCACAGATACGCAGTATTTT
CDR3 protein: CASSLVTRETSTDTQYF

V gene: TRBV5-1
D gene: TRBD1
clone size: NA
CDR3 length: 13
J gene: TRBJ1-1
CDR3 DNA: TGCGCCAGCCGGACAGGGGATTCCACTGAAGCTTTCTTT
CDR3 protein: CASRTGDSTEAFF

V gene: TRBV28
D gene: TRBD1
clone size: NA
CDR3 length: 17
J gene: TRBJ1-4
CDR3 DNA: TGTGCCAGCAGTTTTTTGACAGGGGGTCGGCCTTTTGAAAAACTGTTTTTT
CDR3 protein: CASSFLTGGRPFEKLFF

V gene: TRBV7-2
D gene: TRBD1
clone size: NA
CDR3 length: 17
J gene: TRBJ1-4
CDR3 DNA: TGTGCCAGCAGCTCCCGGGGAGGGGGCATCGCTAATGAAAAACTGTTTTTT
CDR3 protein: CASSSRGGGIANEKLFF

V gene: TRBV28
D gene: NA
clone size: NA
CDR3 length: 14
J gene: TRBJ1-5
CDR3 DNA: TGTGCCAGCACCCCCCACAGGGGCAATCAGCCCCAGCATTTT
CDR3 protein: CASTPHRGNQPQHF

V gene: TRBV7-6
D gene: NA
clone size: NA
CDR3 length: 15
J gene: TRBJ2-5
CDR3 DNA: TGTGCCAGCAGCTCATCCGGGATATTAAAAGAGACCCAGTACTTC
CDR3 protein: CASSSSGILKETQYF

V gene: TRBV28
D gene: NA
clone size: NA
CDR3 length: 16
J gene: TRBJ1-2
CDR3 DNA: TGTGCCAGCAGCAACCTGCCAACCGGGCTTCTCCACGGCTACACCTTC
CDR3 protein: CASSNLPTGLLHGYTF

V gene: TRBV7-8
D gene: TRBD1
clone size: once
CDR3 length: 15
J gene: TRBJ2-2
CDR3 DNA: TGTGCCAGCAGCCCGGGACAGGACCGGCCGGGGGAGCTGTTTTTT
CDR3 protein: CASSPGQDRPGELFF

V gene: TRBV28
D gene: TRBD1
clone size: NA
CDR3 length: 15
J gene: TRBJ1-5
CDR3 DNA: TGTGCCAGCAGACCCGGACAGGGGGACATGTCGCCCCAGCATTTT
CDR3 protein: CASRPGQGDMSPQHF

V gene: TRBV2
D gene: NA
clone size: once
CDR3 length: 15
J gene: TRBJ1-2
CDR3 DNA: TGTGCCAGCAGTGAAGCGTTTGTTACATTTGGAAGCTACACCTTC
CDR3 protein: CASSEAFVTFGSYTF